This T cell receptor beta chain was sequenced during a study of T-cell reconstitution after alpha-beta-depleted transplantation in children. The V gene lost 0 bases and the J gene lost 2 bases, with 6 bases spanning the gap. Germline CDR1 and CDR2: SGHRS and YFSETQ. This CDR3 is 13 amino acids long. TCRbeta library construction was performed incorporating unique molecular identifiers. From the PCR reads, TCRdb called clonotypes with MiXCR, one entry per CDR3 protein. The profile shows some 500,000 distinct CDR3 sequences, about 18% of them singletons. This clonotype occurred a few times. This sequence was found in a human donor who donated a stem cell graft to a child with acute lymphoblastic leukemia. V usage is TRBV5-1 and J usage is TRBJ2-7, with D unresolved. The source material was PBMCs from the stem cell graft donor, sampled from the stem cell graft. CDR3: CASSLVGTYEQYF. The CDR3 DNA is TGCGCCAGCAGCTTGGTGGGCACCTACGAGCAGTACTTC.